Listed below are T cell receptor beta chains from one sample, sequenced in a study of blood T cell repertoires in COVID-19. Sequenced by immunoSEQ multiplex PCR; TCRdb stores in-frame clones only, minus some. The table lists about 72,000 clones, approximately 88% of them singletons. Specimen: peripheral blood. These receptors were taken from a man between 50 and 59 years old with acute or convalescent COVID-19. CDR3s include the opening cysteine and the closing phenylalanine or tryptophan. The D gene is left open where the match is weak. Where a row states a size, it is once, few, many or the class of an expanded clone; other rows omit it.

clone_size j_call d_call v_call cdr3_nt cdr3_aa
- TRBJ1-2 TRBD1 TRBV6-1 TGTGCCAGCAGTGAGGGGACAGGCGCTACCTATGGCTACACCTTC CASSEGTGATYGYTF
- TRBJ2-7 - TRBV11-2 TGTGCCAGCAGCTCAGCCAGAGCTGGGCAGGTCTCCTACGAGCAGTACTTC CASSSARAGQVSYEQYF
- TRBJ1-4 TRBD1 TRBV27 TGTGCCAGCAGTTTACTAGGGGGCGATGAAAAACTGTTTTTT CASSLLGGDEKLFF
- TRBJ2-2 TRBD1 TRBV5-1 TGCGCCAGCAGCAGTCGGGGGACAGGGAATTGGGACACCGGGGAGCTGTTTTTT CASSSRGTGNWDTGELFF
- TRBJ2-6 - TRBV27 TGTGCCAGCAGTTCCGTAGCGGCCTCTGGGGCCAACGTCCTGACTTTC CASSSVAASGANVLTF
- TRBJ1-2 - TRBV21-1 TGTGCCAGCCCTACCTCCCCCAGGGGGCTAGGGTATGGCTACACCTTC CASPTSPRGLGYGYTF
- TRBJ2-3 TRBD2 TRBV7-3 TGTGCCAGCAGCTTAACGGCGGGGGGATTAGATACGCAGTATTTT CASSLTAGGLDTQYF
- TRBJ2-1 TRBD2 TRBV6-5 TGTGCCAGCAGCCCCGGGACTAGCAACAATGAGCAGTTCTTC CASSPGTSNNEQFF
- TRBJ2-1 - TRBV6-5 TGTGCCAGCTTCGGACAGTACAATGAGCAGTTCTTC CASFGQYNEQFF
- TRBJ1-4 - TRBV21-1 TGTGCCAGCAGCAACCGCGCACAGGGTGGGGAAAAACTGTTTTTT CASSNRAQGGEKLFF
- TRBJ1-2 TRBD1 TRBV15 TGTGCCACCAGCAGAGAGGCAGGGGGAGTCTATGGCTACACCTTC CATSREAGGVYGYTF
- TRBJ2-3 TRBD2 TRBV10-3 TGTGCCATCAGTGAGGTTCCGGGACTAGCATCCACAGATACGCAGTATTTT CAISEVPGLASTDTQYF
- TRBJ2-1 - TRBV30 TGTGCCTGGAGTGGTGACAACTACAATGAGCAGTTCTTC CAWSGDNYNEQFF
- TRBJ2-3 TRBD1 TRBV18 TGTGCCAGCTCACCACCGGGACAGGGGGGGAAAGATACGCAGTATTTT CASSPPGQGGKDTQYF
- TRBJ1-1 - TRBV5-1 TGCGCCAGCAGCTTGGAAGGGGCTGGTGAAGCTTTCTTT CASSLEGAGEAFF
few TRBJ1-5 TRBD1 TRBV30 TGTGCCTGGGACAGGGCGATGAATCAGCCCCAGCATTTT CAWDRAMNQPQHF
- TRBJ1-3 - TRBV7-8 TGTGCCAGCAGCTTAGTCATTGGAAACACCATATATTTT CASSLVIGNTIYF
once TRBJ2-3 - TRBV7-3 TGTGCCAGCAGCTGGGGGCAGGGCGACACAGATACGCAGTATTTT CASSWGQGDTDTQYF
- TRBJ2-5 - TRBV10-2 TGCGCCAGCAGTGGATGGGAGGGTCAGGGGGAGACCCAGTACTTC CASSGWEGQGETQYF
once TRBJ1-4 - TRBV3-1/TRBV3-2 TGTGCCAGCAGCCACGGGACTGCGAATGAAAAACTGTTTTTT CASSHGTANEKLFF
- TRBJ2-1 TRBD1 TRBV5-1 TGCGCCAGCAGCTTAATGGGGACAGGGCAAGGTAATGAGCAGTTCTTC CASSLMGTGQGNEQFF
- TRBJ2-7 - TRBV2 TGTGCCAGCAGTGAAGCGCGTCTTACCTACGAGCAGTACTTC CASSEARLTYEQYF
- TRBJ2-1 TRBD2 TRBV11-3 TGTGCCAGCAGCTTAGGGGCCGGACGGGGGGGCTACAATGAGCAGTTCTTC CASSLGAGRGGYNEQFF
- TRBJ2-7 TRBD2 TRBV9 TGTGCCAGCAGCGTAGAGGCTAGCGGGGGGTTCACCGAGCAGTACTTC CASSVEASGGFTEQYF
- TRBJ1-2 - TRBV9 TGTGCCAGCAGCTCCGGTAGTAACTATGGCTACACCTTC CASSSGSNYGYTF
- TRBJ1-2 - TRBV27 TGTGCCAGCAGTTTCCAATCCAGGGGTGATTGGCGCTACACCTTC CASSFQSRGDWRYTF
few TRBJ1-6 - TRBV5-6 TGTGCCAGCTACCCTGCCGGGATCCGGTATTCACCCCTCCACTTT CASYPAGIRYSPLHF
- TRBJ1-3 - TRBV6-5 TGTGCCAGCAGTTACTCAAGGGAGAGCTCTGGAAACACCATATATTTT CASSYSRESSGNTIYF
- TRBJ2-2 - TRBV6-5 TGTGCCAGCAGTTACTCGGGGGGAACCGGGGAGCTGTTTTTT CASSYSGGTGELFF
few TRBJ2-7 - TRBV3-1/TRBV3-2 TGTGCCAGCAGCCATCTAAATACCTACGAGCAGTACTTC CASSHLNTYEQYF
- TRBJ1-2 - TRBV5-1 TGCGCCAGCAGCTTGGGCAGGGTCTATGGCTACACCTTC CASSLGRVYGYTF
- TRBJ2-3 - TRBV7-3 TGTGCCAGCAGCCTGGGGGCGCTAAGGACAGATACGCAGTATTTT CASSLGALRTDTQYF
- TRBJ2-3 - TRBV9 TGTGCCAGCAGCGGGACGGGAGTGGCAGATACGCAGTATTTT CASSGTGVADTQYF
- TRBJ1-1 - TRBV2 TGTGCCAGCAGTGATAAAGGGGTCACTGAAGCTTTCTTT CASSDKGVTEAFF
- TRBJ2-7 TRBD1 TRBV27 TGTGCCAGCAGTTTGGGACAGGGGGCGACCTACGAGCAGTACTTC CASSLGQGATYEQYF
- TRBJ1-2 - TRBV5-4 TGTGCCAGCAGCCACGACAGGAACTATGGCTACACCTTC CASSHDRNYGYTF
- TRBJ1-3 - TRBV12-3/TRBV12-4 TGTGCCAGCACTACCTACTCTGGAAACACCATATATTTT CASTTYSGNTIYF